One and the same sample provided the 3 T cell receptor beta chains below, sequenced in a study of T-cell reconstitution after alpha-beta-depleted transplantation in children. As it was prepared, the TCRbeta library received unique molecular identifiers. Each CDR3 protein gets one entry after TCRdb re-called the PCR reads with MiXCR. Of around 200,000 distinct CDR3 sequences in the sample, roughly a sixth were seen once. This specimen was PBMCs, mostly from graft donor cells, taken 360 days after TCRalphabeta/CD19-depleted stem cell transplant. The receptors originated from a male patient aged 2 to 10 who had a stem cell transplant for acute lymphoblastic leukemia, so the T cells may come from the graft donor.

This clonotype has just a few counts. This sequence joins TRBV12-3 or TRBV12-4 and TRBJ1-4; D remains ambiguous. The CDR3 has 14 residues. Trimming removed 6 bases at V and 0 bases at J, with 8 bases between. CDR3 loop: CASRNRATNEKLFF. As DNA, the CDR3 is TGTGCCAGCAGAAACCGAGCAACTAATGAAAAACTGTTTTTT.

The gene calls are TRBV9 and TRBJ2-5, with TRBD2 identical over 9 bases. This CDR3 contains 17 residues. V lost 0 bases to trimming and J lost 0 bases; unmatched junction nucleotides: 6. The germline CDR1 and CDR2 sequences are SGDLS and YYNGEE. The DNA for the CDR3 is TGTGCCAGCAGCGTAGGCTTGTCTAGCGGGGACCAAGAGACCCAGTACTTC. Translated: CASSVGLSSGDQETQYF.

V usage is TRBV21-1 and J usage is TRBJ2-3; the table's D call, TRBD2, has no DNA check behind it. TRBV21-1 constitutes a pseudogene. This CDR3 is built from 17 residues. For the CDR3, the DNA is TGTGCCACCAGCAAAGCGGGACTAGCGGGAGAGGCAGATACGCAGTATTTT. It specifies CATSKAGLAGEADTQYF.